This TCR beta chain comes out of a study of blood T cell repertoires in COVID-19. V was clipped by 0 bases and J by 0 bases, with 8 bases between them. Per the germline V gene, CDR1 is MNHEY and CDR2 is SVGAGI. The CDR3 sequence is 16 residues long. TCRdb's copy holds only in-frame clones and misses some; the assay was immunoSEQ multiplex PCR. The top ten clones hold about 7% of a sample with roughly 140,000 clones, around 83% of them seen once. The sequence came from a woman aged 50 to 65 in a cohort sampled during active or convalescent COVID-19. The rearrangement uses TRBV6-5 and TRBJ1-4, with D unresolved. What was sequenced was peripheral blood. CDR3 sequence reads: CASSYSMQATNEKLFF. For the CDR3, the DNA is TGTGCCAGCAGTTACTCGATGCAGGCAACTAATGAAAAACTGTTTTTT.